The 6 T cell receptor beta chains in this list originate from one sample, sequenced in a study of regulatory T cells in long-lasting Graves disease (dated by TCRdb to 2020 to 2023). Libraries were built with multiplex PCR. Sequencer: Illumina HiSeq 4000. iRepertoire HTBI primers and Arm-PCR amplification of CDR3 regions were used to construct TCR beta libraries. The public sequencing data were trimmed at Q25 with fastp and processed into clonotypes with MiXCR by TCRdb, which kept only in-frame beta chains. Entries that share a CDR3 protein sequence are merged under the most common genes and DNA. Present in this sample are about 540,000 distinct CDR3 sequences, roughly 13% of which were seen just once. In total, the top ten clones hold about 9.1% of the sample. The time point label here, explained by the study, means: newly diagnosed GD, antithyroid drugs for less than 3 months. RNA was extracted from PBMCs in TRIzol for both TCR sequencing and RNA sequencing.

These data were also reused for a study on T cells in Graves' hyperthyroidism and ophthalmopathy.

This material consisted of peripheral blood mononuclear cells (PBMCs), taken at new diagnosis, from a patient treated with antithyroid drugs. These receptors were collected from a man aged 25-45 years with Graves disease. Donor details come from another sample of the same person, matched by shared clones.

Many counts were recorded for this clonotype. This chain joins TRBV7-9 and TRBJ2-1; D is unclear. V was shortened by 8 bases and J by 0 bases, with 11 bases between the two germline ends. The CDR3 contains 14 residues. Germline CDR1 reads SEHNR; CDR2 reads FQNEAQ (reference sequence). The CDR3 sequence: CASVKGGSYNEQFF. CDR3 in DNA: TGTGCCAGCGTAAAAGGCGGCTCCTACAATGAGCAGTTCTTC.

This clonotype showed up just a few times. V and J are TRBV4-1 and TRBJ2-5; D not certain. The germline V gene has CDR1 MGHRA and CDR2 YSYEKL. This CDR3 is built from 13 residues. The germline V and J ends were trimmed by 3 bases and 4 bases, with 9 bases remaining between them. The CDR3 sequence is CASSQEVLETQYF. The CDR3 DNA reads TGCGCCAGCAGCCAGGAAGTGCTAGAGACCCAGTACTTC.

The chain is built from TRBV27 and TRBJ1-1; possible D gene TRBD1, 5 bases. Germline CDR1 reads MNHEY; CDR2 reads SMNVEV (reference sequence). The V end lost 4 bases, the J end lost 2 bases, and 11 bases lay between the germline ends. This CDR3 has 14 amino acids. The CDR3 is CASSSMTVNTEAFF. For the CDR3, the DNA is TGTGCCAGCAGTTCGATGACAGTCAACACTGAAGCTTTCTTT.

This clonotype was seen only once. The chain uses TRBV9 and TRBJ2-7; 9 bases line up with TRBD1. With V trimmed by 2 bases and J by 5 bases, 8 bases remained unmatched. Per germline, CDR1 SGDLS and CDR2 YYNGEE. The CDR3 length is 15 residues. The CDR3 loop reads CASSVSPGQGHEQYF. DNA of the CDR3: TGTGCCAGCAGCGTCTCACCGGGACAGGGCCACGAGCAGTACTTC. Full variable domain (outside the CDR3, taken from reference TRBV9 and TRBJ2-7): DSGVTQTPKHLITATGQRVTLRCSPRSGDLSVYWYQQSLDQGLQFLIQYYNGEERAKGNILERFSAQQFPDLHSELNLSSLELGDSALYFCASSVSPGQGHEQYFGPGTRLTVT.

The table lists this clonotype with many counts. This chain joins TRBV15 and TRBJ2-5; D is uncertain. This CDR3 spans 16 amino acids. From germline, CDR1 is LNHNV and CDR2 YYDKDF (reference sequence). Trimming took off 0 bases at V and 2 bases at J, with 13 bases between the two ends. The CDR3 nucleotides read TGTGCCACCAGCAGAGAAGGCCTGGGTTTACAAGAGACCCAGTACTTC. Its protein is CATSREGLGLQETQYF.

This clonotype was recorded many times. The V call is TRBV29-1, the J call TRBJ2-7, with D uncertain. CDR3 length equals 12 residues. CDR1 is SQVTM, CDR2 ANQGSEA, per germline. The V gene lost 2 bases and the J gene lost 4 bases, with 9 bases spanning the gap. CDR3 loop: CSVELRGYEQYF. The DNA of the CDR3 is TGCAGCGTTGAACTTCGCGGTTACGAGCAGTACTTC.